The present T cell receptor (beta chain) was sequenced within a study of early T cells in non-severe SARS-CoV-2 infection. On the study more broadly: Bulk RNA isolated from unsorted whole blood underwent sequencing; chains were not paired.

The TCR library protocol was used to attach unique molecular identifiers. These identifiers were attached to individual cDNA molecules. TCRdb reanalysed the 5' RACE reads using MiXCR and keeps one entry per CDR3 protein. Here the sample spans roughly 83,000 distinct CDR3 sequences, around 12% being singletons. Overall study findings and caveats: Missing private and CD4 specificities, VDJdb matching favored anti-spike CD8 responses.

The CDR3 is 13 residues long. The ends were cut back, 4 bases at V and 4 bases at J, with 8 bases in the middle. CDR1 MNHEY and CDR2 SMNVEV come from the germline V gene (reference sequence). This clonotype turned up a few times. Its specificity is not known. The receptor was isolated from an adult who was a healthcare worker with PCR-confirmed SARS-CoV-2 infection or an uninfected control (not recorded which). The rearrangement uses TRBV27 and TRBJ2-1; D ambiguous. Sequenced material: whole blood, taken at baseline. For the CDR3, the DNA is TGTGCCAGCAGTTACGACTGGTACAATGAGCAGTTCTTC. Translation gives CASSYDWYNEQFF.